A selection of T cell receptor beta chains follows, all from one sample in a study of T-cell memory formation after mild COVID-19. TCRdb ran MiXCR on the 5' RACE reads and lists one entry per CDR3 protein. The data show about 240,000 distinct CDR3 sequences, around 10% seen once. The sequenced material came from PBMCs or a T cell subset sorted from them (not recorded which). The receptors were sampled from a man younger than 35 who had mild COVID-19 (a few samples of this study predate the infection). Cell type and time point are not known. Both conserved end residues are part of each CDR3. Fields, in order: CDR3 DNA, CDR3 protein, D gene, clone size, J gene, V gene. A D gene is named only where the DNA matches it firmly. Expanded clones are given a class, and other clones once, few, many or no size at all.

cdr3_nt: TGCAGTGCTAGAGATCGGGGCCGGAGTCCAGATACGCAGTATTTT
cdr3_aa: CSARDRGRSPDTQYF
d_call: .
clone_size: many
j_call: TRBJ2-3
v_call: TRBV20-1

cdr3_nt: TGTGCCAGCAGGGCCGGGGGGTCGAACACCGGGGAGCTGTTTTTT
cdr3_aa: CASRAGGSNTGELFF
d_call: TRBD2
clone_size: few
j_call: TRBJ2-2
v_call: TRBV2

cdr3_nt: TGCGCCAGCAGCTTGGCCGGGACGGACTCCTACGAGCAGTACTTC
cdr3_aa: CASSLAGTDSYEQYF
d_call: .
clone_size: many
j_call: TRBJ2-7
v_call: TRBV5-1

cdr3_nt: TGCGCCAGCAGCTTGGGCCACGCGGGATACGGGGCTGAAGCTTTCTTT
cdr3_aa: CASSLGHAGYGAEAFF
d_call: .
clone_size: few
j_call: TRBJ1-1
v_call: TRBV5-1

cdr3_nt: TGTGCCAGCAGTTCCGACAGTCCAGCCAAAAACATTCAGTACTTC
cdr3_aa: CASSSDSPAKNIQYF
d_call: .
clone_size: .
j_call: TRBJ2-4
v_call: TRBV6-5

cdr3_nt: TGCGCCAGCAGCCAAGTACAGGGATTGAATAATTCACCCCTCCACTTT
cdr3_aa: CASSQVQGLNNSPLHF
d_call: .
clone_size: .
j_call: TRBJ1-6
v_call: TRBV4-3

cdr3_nt: TGTGCCACCAGTGACCCCGGGGGTCAGCCCCAGCATTTT
cdr3_aa: CATSDPGGQPQHF
d_call: .
clone_size: .
j_call: TRBJ1-5
v_call: TRBV24-1

cdr3_nt: TGTGCCAGCAGAGTGGGCCCCACGTACGAGCAGTACTTC
cdr3_aa: CASRVGPTYEQYF
d_call: .
clone_size: few
j_call: TRBJ2-7
v_call: TRBV2

cdr3_nt: TGTGCCAGCAGAACAGACGGCCTCTATGGCTACACCTTC
cdr3_aa: CASRTDGLYGYTF
d_call: .
clone_size: few
j_call: TRBJ1-2
v_call: TRBV6-6

cdr3_nt: TGCGCCAGCACCGAGCCCCCCAGGATTGAGCAGTTCTTC
cdr3_aa: CASTEPPRIEQFF
d_call: .
clone_size: .
j_call: TRBJ2-1
v_call: TRBV5-1

cdr3_nt: TGTGCCAGCAGCGCCGACAGGGCCGGAGCTTTCTTT
cdr3_aa: CASSADRAGAFF
d_call: TRBD1
clone_size: .
j_call: TRBJ1-1
v_call: TRBV5-5

cdr3_nt: .
cdr3_aa: CASWADGNQPQHF
d_call: .
clone_size: many
j_call: TRBJ1-5
v_call: TRBV21-1

cdr3_nt: TGTGCCAGCAGGCAGGCTCACCAAGAGACCCAGTACTTC
cdr3_aa: CASRQAHQETQYF
d_call: .
clone_size: .
j_call: TRBJ2-5
v_call: TRBV12-3/TRBV12-4

cdr3_nt: TGTGCCAGCTCACCCGGGGGGCACTCCTACGAGCAGTACTTC
cdr3_aa: CASSPGGHSYEQYF
d_call: .
clone_size: many
j_call: TRBJ2-7
v_call: TRBV18

cdr3_nt: TGTGCCAGCAGACGGGACAGTAACACGTCACCCCTCCACTTT
cdr3_aa: CASRRDSNTSPLHF
d_call: TRBD1
clone_size: few
j_call: TRBJ1-6
v_call: TRBV7-3

cdr3_nt: TGTGCCAGCAGCTGGGGACCGACTAGCACAGATACGCAGTATTTT
cdr3_aa: CASSWGPTSTDTQYF
d_call: .
clone_size: .
j_call: TRBJ2-3
v_call: TRBV5-6

cdr3_nt: TGTGCCAGCAGCCCAAGGGGGGGGGAGGCCAAAAACATTCAGTACTTC
cdr3_aa: CASSPRGGEAKNIQYF
d_call: .
clone_size: few
j_call: TRBJ2-4
v_call: TRBV7-2

cdr3_nt: TGTGCCAGCACGACACCTCCCGGGACTAGCTACAATGAGCAGTTCTTC
cdr3_aa: CASTTPPGTSYNEQFF
d_call: TRBD2
clone_size: .
j_call: TRBJ2-1
v_call: TRBV12-3/TRBV12-4

cdr3_nt: TGCGCCAGCAGCCAAGTGGTGGGAGATACGCAGTATTTT
cdr3_aa: CASSQVVGDTQYF
d_call: .
clone_size: .
j_call: TRBJ2-3
v_call: TRBV4-1

cdr3_nt: TGTGCCACCAGTGATGTGGGCACCGAGCAGTACTTC
cdr3_aa: CATSDVGTEQYF
d_call: .
clone_size: .
j_call: TRBJ2-7
v_call: TRBV24-1

cdr3_nt: TGTGCCAGCAGCCAAGATACACAGGGGTACGGCGAGCAGTACTTC
cdr3_aa: CASSQDTQGYGEQYF
d_call: TRBD1
clone_size: few
j_call: TRBJ2-7
v_call: TRBV3-1

cdr3_nt: TGTGCCAGCAGCTTAAATTTAGGGACACAAAATCAGCCCCAGCATTTT
cdr3_aa: CASSLNLGTQNQPQHF
d_call: .
clone_size: .
j_call: TRBJ1-5
v_call: TRBV7-9

cdr3_nt: TGTGCCAGCTCAACGGGACAGATATTTCAGCCCCAGCATTTT
cdr3_aa: CASSTGQIFQPQHF
d_call: TRBD1
clone_size: .
j_call: TRBJ1-5
v_call: TRBV18

cdr3_nt: TGTGCTAGCAGCACGACACGGACCAGTGAGCAGTTCTTC
cdr3_aa: CASSTTRTSEQFF
d_call: .
clone_size: many
j_call: TRBJ2-1
v_call: TRBV7-7

cdr3_nt: TGCGCCAGCAGCTACGGAGCTCCCCGGGAGACCCAGTACTTC
cdr3_aa: CASSYGAPRETQYF
d_call: .
clone_size: few
j_call: TRBJ2-5
v_call: TRBV5-1

cdr3_nt: TGCGCCAGCAGCTCGGGACGCCTGAACACTGAAGCTTTCTTT
cdr3_aa: CASSSGRLNTEAFF
d_call: .
clone_size: few
j_call: TRBJ1-1
v_call: TRBV5-1

cdr3_nt: TGTGCCAGCACTCCGACAGGGGACCCCTACGAGCAGTACTTC
cdr3_aa: CASTPTGDPYEQYF
d_call: TRBD1
clone_size: few
j_call: TRBJ2-7
v_call: TRBV12-3/TRBV12-4

cdr3_nt: TGTGCCAGCAGCCATACATCTTCTCCGGAGACCCAGTACTTC
cdr3_aa: CASSHTSSPETQYF
d_call: .
clone_size: .
j_call: TRBJ2-5
v_call: TRBV7-9

cdr3_nt: TGCGCCAGCAGCCGGATAGCGGGGGGGGCAGATACGCAGTATTTT
cdr3_aa: CASSRIAGGADTQYF
d_call: TRBD2
clone_size: .
j_call: TRBJ2-3
v_call: TRBV4-1

cdr3_nt: TGCGCCAGCAGCCAAGAATGGGGCTATTCTGGGCGGGGGGCCGAGCAGTACTTC
cdr3_aa: CASSQEWGYSGRGAEQYF
d_call: TRBD2
clone_size: .
j_call: TRBJ2-7
v_call: TRBV4-1

cdr3_nt: TGTGCCAGCAGCCTCCAAGGCGGGGCTGGAAACACCATATATTTT
cdr3_aa: CASSLQGGAGNTIYF
d_call: .
clone_size: few
j_call: TRBJ1-3
v_call: TRBV5-5

cdr3_nt: TGCGCCAGCAGCTTGGCCAAGGGGGCCGGGACAGGCACTGAAGCTTTCTTT
cdr3_aa: CASSLAKGAGTGTEAFF
d_call: TRBD1
clone_size: few
j_call: TRBJ1-1
v_call: TRBV5-1

cdr3_nt: TGTGCCAGCAGTTACCACCCCCCGGGACAGCCCCGTGGCTATGGCTACACCTTC
cdr3_aa: CASSYHPPGQPRGYGYTF
d_call: TRBD1
clone_size: .
j_call: TRBJ1-2
v_call: TRBV6-5

cdr3_nt: TGCGCCAGCAGCTTGGTCGGCGGGGGCGGAGAGACCCAGTACTTC
cdr3_aa: CASSLVGGGGETQYF
d_call: .
clone_size: few
j_call: TRBJ2-5
v_call: TRBV5-1

cdr3_nt: TGTGCCAGCAGCACGACTAGCGGGGTCAATGAGCAGTTCTTC
cdr3_aa: CASSTTSGVNEQFF
d_call: TRBD2
clone_size: few
j_call: TRBJ2-1
v_call: TRBV7-3

cdr3_nt: TGTGCCAGCTCACCACAGGCTAGCGAACAAGAGACCCAGTACTTC
cdr3_aa: CASSPQASEQETQYF
d_call: .
clone_size: .
j_call: TRBJ2-5
v_call: TRBV18

cdr3_nt: TGTGCCAGCAGCCAAGGGCCCGGGACAGGGGGTCTCTACGAGCAGTACTTC
cdr3_aa: CASSQGPGTGGLYEQYF
d_call: TRBD1
clone_size: few
j_call: TRBJ2-7
v_call: TRBV3-1

cdr3_nt: TGCAGCGTTGGGACAGGGGCGAACGAGCAGTACTTC
cdr3_aa: CSVGTGANEQYF
d_call: TRBD1
clone_size: .
j_call: TRBJ2-7
v_call: TRBV29-1

cdr3_nt: TGTGCCAGCAGCTTAGTGGCAGGGTTACGGTCGGATCCTGGCTACACCTTC
cdr3_aa: CASSLVAGLRSDPGYTF
d_call: .
clone_size: .
j_call: TRBJ1-2
v_call: TRBV11-2

cdr3_nt: TGCGCCAGCAGCGGGCCCGATAGCAATCAGCCCCAGCATTTT
cdr3_aa: CASSGPDSNQPQHF
d_call: .
clone_size: .
j_call: TRBJ1-5
v_call: TRBV4-1

cdr3_nt: TGTGCCAGCAGCCCCGCTTCCGGTGGATCACCCCTCCACTTT
cdr3_aa: CASSPASGGSPLHF
d_call: .
clone_size: .
j_call: TRBJ1-6
v_call: TRBV7-9

cdr3_nt: TGTGCCAGCAGTTTAGGGCTTGGCGGGGGATCATCAGATACGCAGTATTTT
cdr3_aa: CASSLGLGGGSSDTQYF
d_call: TRBD2
clone_size: .
j_call: TRBJ2-3
v_call: TRBV27

cdr3_nt: TGTGCCAGCAGTCCTAAGACAGGCCCGGATACGCAGTATTTT
cdr3_aa: CASSPKTGPDTQYF
d_call: .
clone_size: few
j_call: TRBJ2-3
v_call: TRBV12-3/TRBV12-4

cdr3_nt: TGTGCCAGCAGCTTACGCCCAACTGACACCGGGGAGCTGTTTTTT
cdr3_aa: CASSLRPTDTGELFF
d_call: .
clone_size: few
j_call: TRBJ2-2
v_call: TRBV7-3

cdr3_nt: TGCGCCAGCAGCCCCCCAGGGAGGGCCTACAATGAGCAGTTCTTC
cdr3_aa: CASSPPGRAYNEQFF
d_call: TRBD2
clone_size: few
j_call: TRBJ2-1
v_call: TRBV5-1

cdr3_nt: TGTGCCAGCAGCTTACTTCCTTGGGGCTACACCTTC
cdr3_aa: CASSLLPWGYTF
d_call: .
clone_size: many
j_call: TRBJ1-2
v_call: TRBV7-2

cdr3_nt: TGTGCCAGCAGAGTAGGGAATGGAGTAGACACTGAAGCTTTCTTT
cdr3_aa: CASRVGNGVDTEAFF
d_call: .
clone_size: .
j_call: TRBJ1-1
v_call: TRBV7-9

cdr3_nt: TGTGCCAGCAGTTTAATGGGTGGGACTAGTATCAATGAGCAGTTCTTC
cdr3_aa: CASSLMGGTSINEQFF
d_call: TRBD2
clone_size: few
j_call: TRBJ2-1
v_call: TRBV7-2

cdr3_nt: TGTGCCAGCAGCCCCCTCGGCATAGACACTGAAGCTTTCTTT
cdr3_aa: CASSPLGIDTEAFF
d_call: .
clone_size: .
j_call: TRBJ1-1
v_call: TRBV7-3

cdr3_nt: TGTGCCAGCAGTCCTACAGCAGATACGCAGTATTTT
cdr3_aa: CASSPTADTQYF
d_call: .
clone_size: many
j_call: TRBJ2-3
v_call: TRBV6-5

cdr3_nt: TGCGCCAGCAGCCCGGGGGGGAGTGGGGATACGCAGTATTTT
cdr3_aa: CASSPGGSGDTQYF
d_call: TRBD2
clone_size: few
j_call: TRBJ2-3
v_call: TRBV5-1

cdr3_nt: TGTGCCAGCTCACCGGAACACTATGGCTACACCTTC
cdr3_aa: CASSPEHYGYTF
d_call: .
clone_size: .
j_call: TRBJ1-2
v_call: TRBV18

cdr3_nt: TGCGCCAGCAGCCAAGAGGCAGGGCAGAGCTATGGCTACACCTTC
cdr3_aa: CASSQEAGQSYGYTF
d_call: .
clone_size: .
j_call: TRBJ1-2
v_call: TRBV4-1